Listed here is a single TCR beta chain. This sample was included in a study of blood T cell repertoires in COVID-19. Whole-study context: Samples of COVID-19 (acute and convalescent) were obtained from the United States, Italy and Spain. T cells, B-cell-depleted T cells, or PBMCs supplied cDNA or gDNA.

Germline CDR1 and CDR2: MGHRA and YSYEKL. The CDR3 consists of 15 residues. The V and J ends lost 1 base and 7 bases respectively, with 16 bases between them. Original processing notes: Nucleated cell counts were estimated from reference gene primer amplification. Generated by immunoSEQ multiplex PCR, the TCRdb table keeps only in-frame clones and is missing some. Clonal size and the V and J genes are those of that table, whereas D and trimming came from the DNA. The sample includes about 380,000 clones, 81% of them seen just once. Sequencing used peripheral blood. The clonotype comes from a human donor with acute or convalescent COVID-19. The donor label of this sample is uncertain. This chain connects TRBV4-1 to TRBJ1-2; TRBD1 might be the D (6 bases). The CDR3 here is CASSQGPGDHSGYTF. The CDR3 DNA reads TGCGCCAGCAGCCAAGGTCCAGGGGATCACTCTGGCTACACCTTC.